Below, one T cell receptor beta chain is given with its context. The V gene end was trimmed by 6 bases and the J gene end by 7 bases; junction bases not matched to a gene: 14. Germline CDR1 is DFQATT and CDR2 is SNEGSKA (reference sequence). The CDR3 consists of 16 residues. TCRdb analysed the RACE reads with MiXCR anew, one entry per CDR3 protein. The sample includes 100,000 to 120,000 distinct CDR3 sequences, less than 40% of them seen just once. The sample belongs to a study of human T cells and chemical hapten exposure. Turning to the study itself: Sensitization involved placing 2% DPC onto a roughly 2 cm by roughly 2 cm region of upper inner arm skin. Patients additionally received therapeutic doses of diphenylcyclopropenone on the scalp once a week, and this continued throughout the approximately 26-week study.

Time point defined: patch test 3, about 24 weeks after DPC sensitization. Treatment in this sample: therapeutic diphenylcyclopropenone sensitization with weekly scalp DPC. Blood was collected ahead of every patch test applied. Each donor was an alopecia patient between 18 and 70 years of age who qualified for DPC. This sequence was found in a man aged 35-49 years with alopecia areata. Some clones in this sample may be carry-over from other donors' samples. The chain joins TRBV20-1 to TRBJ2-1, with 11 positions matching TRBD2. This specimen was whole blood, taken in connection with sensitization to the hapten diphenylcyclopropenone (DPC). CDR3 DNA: TGCAGTGCAACCAATAGACTAGCGGGACGAACAAATGAGCAGTTCTTC. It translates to CSATNRLAGRTNEQFF.